A selection of T cell receptor beta chains follows, all from one sample in a study of glioma-infiltrating T cells. TCRdb used MiXCR to reprocess the multiplex PCR reads, holding one entry per CDR3 protein. Among 150,000 to 200,000 distinct CDR3 sequences listed, roughly 32% were seen once. Sequencing was performed on glioma tissue, nonneoplastic brain tissue, or PBMCs (not recorded which). These receptors all come from a human donor with low-grade glioma or glioblastoma, undergoing nonglioma brain surgery, or in good health (not recorded which). Both conserved end residues are part of each CDR3. The D gene is left open where the match is weak. A clone size is listed for some rows: how often the clone was seen (once, few, many), or a class if it is expanded.

CASSQGPISNEQFF,TGTGCCAGCAGCCAGGGCCCGATCTCCAATGAGCAGTTCTTC,-,TRBV11-3,-,TRBJ2-1
CASSPQGPPQSGELFF,TGTGCCAGCAGTCCTCAGGGGCCCCCTCAGTCGGGGGAGCTGTTTTTT,many,TRBV6-1,-,TRBJ2-2
CSSTPVNNQPQHF,TGCAGTTCTACTCCAGTGAACAATCAGCCCCAGCATTTT,-,TRBV20-1,-,TRBJ1-5
CASGSGLAGADTQYF,TGTGCTAGTGGTTCGGGACTAGCGGGAGCAGATACGCAGTATTTT,few,TRBV12-5,TRBD2,TRBJ2-3
CSVGQGSSTDTQYF,TGCAGCGTTGGACAGGGATCGTCCACAGATACGCAGTATTTT,-,TRBV29-1,TRBD1,TRBJ2-3
CASSVLTGYGELFF,TGTGCCAGCAGCGTTCTGACAGGGTACGGGGAGCTGTTTTTT,many,TRBV7-9,TRBD1,TRBJ2-2
CASSRDGGYEQYF,TGTGCCAGCAGCCGCGACGGAGGCTACGAGCAGTACTTC,many,TRBV7-2,-,TRBJ2-7
CASSSITHFAEGYEQYF,TGTGCCAGCAGCTCTATTACCCATTTCGCCGAAGGGTACGAGCAGTACTTC,-,TRBV27,-,TRBJ2-7
CASSLRRTGVTDTQYF,TGTGCCAGCAGCTTAAGGCGGACAGGGGTAACTGATACGCAGTATTTT,-,TRBV11-1,TRBD1,TRBJ2-3
CASSPLFGAADNEQFF,TGTGCCAGCTCACCACTTTTCGGAGCAGCAGACAATGAGCAGTTCTTC,few,TRBV18,-,TRBJ2-1
CSVEGNTKASF,TGCAGCGTTGAGGGAAACACTAAAGCTTCCTTT,-,TRBV29-1,-,TRBJ1-1
CASSPVRGDNSPLHF,TGTGCCAGCAGTCCGGTCCGAGGGGATAATTCACCCCTCCACTTT,-,TRBV2,-,TRBJ1-6
CASSPTGGESPLHF,TGTGCCAGCTCACCAACAGGGGGGGAATCACCCCTCCACTTT,many,TRBV18,TRBD1,TRBJ1-6
CASRRDRVQNSPLHF,TGTGCCAGCAGGCGCGACAGGGTACAGAATTCACCCCTCCACTTT,many,TRBV2,TRBD1,TRBJ1-6
CASSPGDTDTQYF,TGTGCCAGCTCACCAGGAGACACAGATACGCAGTATTTT,many,TRBV18,-,TRBJ2-3
CAISESLGNTEAFF,TGTGCCATCAGTGAGTCTCTGGGGAACACTGAAGCTTTCTTT,many,TRBV10-3,-,TRBJ1-1
CASASAVSYNEQFF,TGTGCCAGTGCTAGCGCCGTCTCCTACAATGAGCAGTTCTTC,few,TRBV19,-,TRBJ2-1
CASSLSQIYGYTF,TGCGCCAGCAGCTTGTCACAGATCTATGGCTACACCTTC,many,TRBV5-1,-,TRBJ1-2